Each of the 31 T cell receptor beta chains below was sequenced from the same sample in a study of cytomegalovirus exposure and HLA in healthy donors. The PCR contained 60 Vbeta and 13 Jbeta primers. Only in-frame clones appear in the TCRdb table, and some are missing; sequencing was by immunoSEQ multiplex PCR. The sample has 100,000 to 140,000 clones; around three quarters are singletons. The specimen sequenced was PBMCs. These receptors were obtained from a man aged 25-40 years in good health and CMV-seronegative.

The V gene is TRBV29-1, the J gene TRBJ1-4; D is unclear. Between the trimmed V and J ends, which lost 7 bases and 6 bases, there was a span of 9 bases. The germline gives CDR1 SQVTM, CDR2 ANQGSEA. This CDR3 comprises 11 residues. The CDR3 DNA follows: TGCAGCGGGAGGGAGGATGAAAAACTGTTTTTT. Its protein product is CSGREDEKLFF. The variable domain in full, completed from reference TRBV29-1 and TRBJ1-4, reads SAVISQKPSRDICQRGTSLTIQCQVDSQVTMMFWYRQQPGQSLTLIATANQGSEATYESGFVIDKFPISRPNLTFSTLTVSNMSPEDSSIYLCSGREDEKLFFGSGTQLSVL.

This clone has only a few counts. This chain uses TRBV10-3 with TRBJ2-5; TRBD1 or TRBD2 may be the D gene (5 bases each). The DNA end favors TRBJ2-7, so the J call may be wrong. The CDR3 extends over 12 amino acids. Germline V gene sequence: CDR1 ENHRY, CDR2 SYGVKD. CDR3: CASRGASYEQYF. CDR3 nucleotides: TGTGCCAGCAGAGGGGCCTCCTACGAGCAGTACTTC.

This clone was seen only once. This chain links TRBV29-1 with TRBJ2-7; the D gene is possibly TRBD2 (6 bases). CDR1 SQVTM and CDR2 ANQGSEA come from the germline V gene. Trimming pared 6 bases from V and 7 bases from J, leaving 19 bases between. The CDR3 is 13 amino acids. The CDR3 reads CSVRAGTSREQYF. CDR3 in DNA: TGCAGCGTAAGGGCGGGGACCTCTAGGGAGCAGTACTTC.

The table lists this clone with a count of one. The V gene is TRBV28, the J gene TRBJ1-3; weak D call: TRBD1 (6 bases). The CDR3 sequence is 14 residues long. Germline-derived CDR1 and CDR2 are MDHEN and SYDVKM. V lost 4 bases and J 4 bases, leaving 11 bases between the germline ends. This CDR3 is CASSYRAPGNTIYF. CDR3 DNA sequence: TGTGCCAGCAGTTACAGGGCACCCGGAAACACCATATATTTT.

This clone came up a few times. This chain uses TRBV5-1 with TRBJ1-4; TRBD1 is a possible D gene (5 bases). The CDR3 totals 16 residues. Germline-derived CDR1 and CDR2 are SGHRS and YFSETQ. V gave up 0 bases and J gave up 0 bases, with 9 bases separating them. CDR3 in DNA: TGCGCCAGCAGCTTGGGCCAGGGTACAACTAATGAAAAACTGTTTTTT. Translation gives CASSLGQGTTNEKLFF. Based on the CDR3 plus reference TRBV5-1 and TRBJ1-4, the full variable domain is KAGVTQTPRYLIKTRGQQVTLSCSPISGHRSVSWYQQTPGQGLQFLFEYFSETQRNKGNFPGRFSGRQFSNSRSEMNVSTLELGDSALYLCASSLGQGTTNEKLFFGSGTQLSVL.

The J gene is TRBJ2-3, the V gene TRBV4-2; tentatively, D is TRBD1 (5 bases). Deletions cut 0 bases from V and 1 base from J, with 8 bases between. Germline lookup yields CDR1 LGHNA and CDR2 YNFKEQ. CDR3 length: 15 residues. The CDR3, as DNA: TGTGCCAGCAGCCAAGATTCCAGGGGCACAGATACGCAGTATTTT. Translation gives CASSQDSRGTDTQYF.

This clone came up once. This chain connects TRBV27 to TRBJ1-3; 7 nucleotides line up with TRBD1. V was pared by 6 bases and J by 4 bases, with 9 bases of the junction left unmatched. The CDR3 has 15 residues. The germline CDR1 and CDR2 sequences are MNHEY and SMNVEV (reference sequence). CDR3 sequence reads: CASSPLGDRGNTIYF. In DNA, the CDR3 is TGTGCCAGCAGCCCGCTTGGGGACAGAGGAAACACCATATATTTT.

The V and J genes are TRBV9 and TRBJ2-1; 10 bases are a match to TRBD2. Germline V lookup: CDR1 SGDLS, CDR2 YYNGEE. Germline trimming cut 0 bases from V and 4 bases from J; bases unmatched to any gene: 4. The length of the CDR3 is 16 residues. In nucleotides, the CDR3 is TGTGCCAGCAGCGTAGGGGCTAGCGGGAGATACAATGAGCAGTTCTTC. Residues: CASSVGASGRYNEQFF.

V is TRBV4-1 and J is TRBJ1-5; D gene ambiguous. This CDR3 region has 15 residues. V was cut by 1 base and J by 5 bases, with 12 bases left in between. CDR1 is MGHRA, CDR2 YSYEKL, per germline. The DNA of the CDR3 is TGCGCCAGCAGCCAAGTCCGATCAGGCGATCAGCCCCAGCATTTT. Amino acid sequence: CASSQVRSGDQPQHF.

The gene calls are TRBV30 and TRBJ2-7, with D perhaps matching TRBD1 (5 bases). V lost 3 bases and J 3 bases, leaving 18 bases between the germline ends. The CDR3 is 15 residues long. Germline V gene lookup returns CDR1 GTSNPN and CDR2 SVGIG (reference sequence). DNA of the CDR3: TGTGCCTGGAGATTCATAGGGGCTAACAACTACGAGCAGTACTTC. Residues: CAWRFIGANNYEQYF.

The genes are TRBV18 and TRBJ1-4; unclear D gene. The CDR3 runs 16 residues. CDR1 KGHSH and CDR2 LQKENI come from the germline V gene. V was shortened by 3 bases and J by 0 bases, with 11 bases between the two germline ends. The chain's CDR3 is CASSPRDPATNEKLFF. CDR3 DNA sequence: TGTGCCAGCTCACCGCGGGATCCAGCAACTAATGAAAAACTGTTTTTT. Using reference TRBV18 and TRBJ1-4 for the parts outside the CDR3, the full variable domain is NAGVMQNPRHLVRRRGQEARLRCSPMKGHSHVYWYRQLPEEGLKFMVYLQKENIIDESGMPKERFSAEFPKEGPSILRIQQVVRGDSAAYFCASSPRDPATNEKLFFGSGTQLSVL.

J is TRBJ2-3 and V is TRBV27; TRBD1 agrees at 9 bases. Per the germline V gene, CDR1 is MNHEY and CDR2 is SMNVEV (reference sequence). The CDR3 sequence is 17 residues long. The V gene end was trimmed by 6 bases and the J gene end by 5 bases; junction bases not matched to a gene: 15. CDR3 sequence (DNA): TGTGCCAGCAGCCATTATCCGGGACAGGGTATCCTAGATACGCAGTATTTT. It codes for CASSHYPGQGILDTQYF.

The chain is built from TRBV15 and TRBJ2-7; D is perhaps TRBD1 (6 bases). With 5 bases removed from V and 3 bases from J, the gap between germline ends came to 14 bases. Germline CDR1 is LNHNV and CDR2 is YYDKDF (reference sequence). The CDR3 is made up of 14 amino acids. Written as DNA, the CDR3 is TGTGCCACCAGCGCATTCAAGACAGGCTACGAGCAGTACTTC. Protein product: CATSAFKTGYEQYF.

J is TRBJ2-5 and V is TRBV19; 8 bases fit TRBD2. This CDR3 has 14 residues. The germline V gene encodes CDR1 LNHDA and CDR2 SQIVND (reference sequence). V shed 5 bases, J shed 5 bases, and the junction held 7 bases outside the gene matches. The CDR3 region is CASSREGSGETQYF. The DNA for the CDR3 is TGTGCCAGTAGTCGGGAGGGGTCGGGGGAGACCCAGTACTTC.

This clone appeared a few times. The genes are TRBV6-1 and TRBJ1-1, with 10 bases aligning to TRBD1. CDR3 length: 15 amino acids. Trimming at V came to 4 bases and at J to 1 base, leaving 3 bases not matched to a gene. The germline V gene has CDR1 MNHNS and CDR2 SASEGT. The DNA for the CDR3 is TGTGCCAGCAGTGGGCGACAGGGGGCGAACACTGAAGCTTTCTTT. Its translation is CASSGRQGANTEAFF.

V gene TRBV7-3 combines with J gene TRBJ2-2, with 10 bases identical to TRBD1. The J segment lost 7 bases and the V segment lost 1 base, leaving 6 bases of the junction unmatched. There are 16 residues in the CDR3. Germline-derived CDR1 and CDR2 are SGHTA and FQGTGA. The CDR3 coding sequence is TGTGCCAGCAGCTTAATCCTGGGACAGGGGTTCGGGGAGCTGTTTTTT. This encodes CASSLILGQGFGELFF.

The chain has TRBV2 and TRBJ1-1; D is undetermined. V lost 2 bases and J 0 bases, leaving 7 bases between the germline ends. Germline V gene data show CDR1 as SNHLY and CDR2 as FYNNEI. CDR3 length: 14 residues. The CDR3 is CASSERRMNTEAFF. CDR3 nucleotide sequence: TGTGCCAGCAGTGAAAGGAGGATGAACACTGAAGCTTTCTTT.

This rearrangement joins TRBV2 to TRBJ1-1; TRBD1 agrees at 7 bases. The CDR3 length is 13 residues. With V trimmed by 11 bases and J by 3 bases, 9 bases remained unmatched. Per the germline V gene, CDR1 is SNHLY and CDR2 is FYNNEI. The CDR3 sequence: CARRTGRDTEAFF. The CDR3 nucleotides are TGTGCCCGCCGGACAGGCAGAGACACTGAAGCTTTCTTT.

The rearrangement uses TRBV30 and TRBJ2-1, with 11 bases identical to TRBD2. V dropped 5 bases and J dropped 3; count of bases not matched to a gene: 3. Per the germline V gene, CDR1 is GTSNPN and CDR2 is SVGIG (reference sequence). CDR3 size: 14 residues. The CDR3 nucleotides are TGTGCCTGGGGGGGACTAGCGGACTACAATGAGCAGTTCTTC. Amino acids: CAWGGLADYNEQFF.

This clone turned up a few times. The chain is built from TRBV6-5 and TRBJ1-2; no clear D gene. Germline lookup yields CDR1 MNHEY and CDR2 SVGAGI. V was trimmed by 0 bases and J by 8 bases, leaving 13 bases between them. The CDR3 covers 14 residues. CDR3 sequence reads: CASSYSRRTGGYTF. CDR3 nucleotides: TGTGCCAGCAGTTACTCGAGACGGACGGGAGGCTACACCTTC.

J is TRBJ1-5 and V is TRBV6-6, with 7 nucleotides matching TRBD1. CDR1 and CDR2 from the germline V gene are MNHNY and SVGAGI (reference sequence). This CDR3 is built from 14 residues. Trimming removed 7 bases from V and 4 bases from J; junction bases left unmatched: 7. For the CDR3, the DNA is TGTGCCAGCAACCAAGACAGGGAAAATCAGCCCCAGCATTTT. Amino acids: CASNQDRENQPQHF.

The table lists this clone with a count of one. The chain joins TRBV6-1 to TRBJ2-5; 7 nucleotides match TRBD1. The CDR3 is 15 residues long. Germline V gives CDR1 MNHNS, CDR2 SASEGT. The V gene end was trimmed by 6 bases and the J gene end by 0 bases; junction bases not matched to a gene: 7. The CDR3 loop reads CASRTGLGYQETQYF. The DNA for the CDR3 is TGTGCCAGCAGGACAGGGCTTGGGTACCAAGAGACCCAGTACTTC.

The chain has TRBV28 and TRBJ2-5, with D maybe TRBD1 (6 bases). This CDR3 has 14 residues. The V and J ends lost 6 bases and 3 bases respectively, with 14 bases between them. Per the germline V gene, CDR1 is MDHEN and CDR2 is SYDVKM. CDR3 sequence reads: CASRPYRVEETQYF. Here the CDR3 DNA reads TGTGCCAGCAGACCTTACAGGGTTGAAGAGACCCAGTACTTC.

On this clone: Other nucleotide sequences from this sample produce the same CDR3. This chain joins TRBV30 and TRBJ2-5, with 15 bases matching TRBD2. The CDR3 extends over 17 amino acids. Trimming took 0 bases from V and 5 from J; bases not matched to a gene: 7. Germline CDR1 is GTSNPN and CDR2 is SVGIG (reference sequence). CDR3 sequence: CAWSVRGLAGGGETQYF. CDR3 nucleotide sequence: TGTGCCTGGAGTGTTCGGGGACTAGCGGGAGGTGGGGAGACCCAGTACTTC.

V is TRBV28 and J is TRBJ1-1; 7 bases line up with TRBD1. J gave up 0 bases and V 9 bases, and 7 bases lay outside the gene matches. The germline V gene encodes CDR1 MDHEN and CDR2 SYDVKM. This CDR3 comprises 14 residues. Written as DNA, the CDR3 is TGTGCCAGAAGCGGGGGACAGATGAACACTGAAGCTTTCTTT. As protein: CARSGGQMNTEAFF.

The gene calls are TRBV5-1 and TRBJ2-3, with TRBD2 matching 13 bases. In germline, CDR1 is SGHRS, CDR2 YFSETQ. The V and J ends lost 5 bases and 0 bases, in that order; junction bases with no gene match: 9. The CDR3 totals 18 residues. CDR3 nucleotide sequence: TGCGCCAGCAGGCCGACTAGCGGGGGGATAGGGAGCACAGATACGCAGTATTTT. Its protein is CASRPTSGGIGSTDTQYF.

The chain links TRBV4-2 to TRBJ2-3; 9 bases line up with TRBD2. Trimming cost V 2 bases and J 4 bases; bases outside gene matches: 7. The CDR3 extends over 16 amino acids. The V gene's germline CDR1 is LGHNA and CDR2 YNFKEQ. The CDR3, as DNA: TGTGCCAGCAGCCAACCTAGCGGGACGGGCCCAGATACGCAGTATTTT. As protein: CASSQPSGTGPDTQYF.

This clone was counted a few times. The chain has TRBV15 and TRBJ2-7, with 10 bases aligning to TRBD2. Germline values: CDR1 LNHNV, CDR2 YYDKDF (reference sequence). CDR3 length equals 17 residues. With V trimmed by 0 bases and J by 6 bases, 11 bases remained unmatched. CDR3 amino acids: CATSRDIGLAGVGEQYF. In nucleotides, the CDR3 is TGTGCCACCAGCAGAGATATCGGGCTAGCGGGAGTAGGCGAGCAGTACTTC.

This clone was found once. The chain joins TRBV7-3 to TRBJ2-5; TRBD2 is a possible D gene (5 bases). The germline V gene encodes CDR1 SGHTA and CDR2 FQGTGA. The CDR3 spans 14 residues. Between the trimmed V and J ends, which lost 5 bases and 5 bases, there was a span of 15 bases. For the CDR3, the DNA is TGTGCCAGCAGCCAAGGAGGACGGAGGGAGACCCAGTACTTC. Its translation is CASSQGGRRETQYF.

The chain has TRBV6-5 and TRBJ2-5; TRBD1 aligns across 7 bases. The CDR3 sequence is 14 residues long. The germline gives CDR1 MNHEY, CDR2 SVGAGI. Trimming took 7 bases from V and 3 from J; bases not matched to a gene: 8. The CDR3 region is CASKQPDREETQYF. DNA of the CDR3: TGTGCCAGCAAACAGCCAGACAGGGAAGAGACCCAGTACTTC.

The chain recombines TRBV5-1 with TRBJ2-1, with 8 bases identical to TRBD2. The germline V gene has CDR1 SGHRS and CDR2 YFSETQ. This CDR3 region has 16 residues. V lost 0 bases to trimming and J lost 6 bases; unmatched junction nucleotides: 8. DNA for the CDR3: TGCGCCAGCAGCTTGGGTCGGCTAGCGGGCGGCAATGAGCAGTTCTTC. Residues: CASSLGRLAGGNEQFF.